The rows below give T cell receptor beta chains drawn from one sample of a study of blood T cell repertoires in COVID-19. TCRdb's table, derived via immunoSEQ multiplex PCR, lists solely in-frame clones and lacks some. The sample records 300,000 to 350,000 clones, about 87% being singletons. Material: PBMCs or T cells enriched from blood (not recorded which). These receptors all come from a man aged 25-45 years who had recovered from COVID-19. CDR3s include the opening cysteine and the closing phenylalanine or tryptophan. The D gene is left open where the match is weak. Expanded clones are given a class, and other clones once, few, many or no size at all.

CDR3 protein	CDR3 DNA	clone size	V gene	J gene	D gene
CASSTPRDNEQFF	TGTGCCAGCAGTACCCCGAGGGACAATGAGCAGTTCTTC	once	TRBV12-3/TRBV12-4	TRBJ2-1	.
CASSGEKGTEAFF	TGTGCCAGCAGTGGGGAGAAGGGCACTGAAGCTTTCTTT	.	TRBV2	TRBJ1-1	.
CASSPSLLDRHTEAFF	TGCGCCAGCAGCCCCTCCCTGCTGGACAGACACACTGAAGCTTTCTTT	.	TRBV5-1	TRBJ1-1	.
CASSSGGTQLYEQYF	TGTGCCAGTAGTTCTGGGGGGACGCAGTTGTACGAGCAGTACTTC	.	TRBV19	TRBJ2-7	.
CASSLDGGAADTQYF	TGTGCCAGCAGCTTAGACGGGGGGGCCGCAGATACGCAGTATTTT	.	TRBV5-4	TRBJ2-3	TRBD2
CASSPAGGGGSTDTQYF	TGTGCCAGCAGCCCTGCGGGGGGCGGGGGGTCCACAGATACGCAGTATTTT	.	TRBV5-4	TRBJ2-3	TRBD2
CASSPQDMSNQPQHF	TGCGCCAGCAGCCCCCAGGACATGAGCAATCAGCCCCAGCATTTT	.	TRBV4-1	TRBJ1-5	.
CASSDIELFTDTQYF	TGTGCCAGCAGTGATATAGAACTTTTCACAGATACGCAGTATTTT	.	TRBV25-1	TRBJ2-3	.
CASSLDRDYDTGELFF	TGTGCCAGCAGTCTGGACCGGGACTACGACACCGGGGAGCTGTTTTTT	.	TRBV13	TRBJ2-2	TRBD2
CASKEGGRQPQHF	TGTGCCAGTAAGGAAGGGGGACGTCAGCCCCAGCATTTT	.	TRBV19	TRBJ1-5	.
CASSQRQGPNTEAFF	TGTGCCAGCAGCCAAAGACAGGGCCCGAACACTGAAGCTTTCTTT	.	TRBV5-5	TRBJ1-1	TRBD1
CASSLGEDYTEAFF	TGTGCCAGCAGCTTGGGCGAAGACTACACTGAAGCTTTCTTT	.	TRBV5-8	TRBJ1-1	.
CASTTVSYEQYF	TGTGCCAGTACTACAGTTTCCTACGAGCAGTACTTC	once	TRBV19	TRBJ2-7	.
CATSEGQITEAFF	TGTGCCACCAGTGAGGGACAGATTACTGAAGCTTTCTTT	once	TRBV24-1	TRBJ1-1	TRBD1
CASSETGVWGAFF	TGTGCCAGCAGTGAGACAGGGGTGTGGGGGGCTTTCTTT	.	TRBV2	TRBJ1-1	TRBD1
CASSLGQSGDGYTF	TGCGCCAGCAGCTTGGGCCAGTCAGGGGATGGCTACACCTTC	.	TRBV5-1	TRBJ1-2	.
CASSHDRDATNEKLFF	TGTGCCAGCAGCCATGACAGGGACGCAACTAATGAAAAACTGTTTTTT	once	TRBV28	TRBJ1-4	TRBD1
CASSSHTGNTDTQYF	TGTGCCAGCAGTTCACACACAGGGAACACAGATACGCAGTATTTT	.	TRBV28	TRBJ2-3	.
CAWSVGLTYEQYF	TGTGCCTGGAGCGTGGGACTTACCTACGAGCAGTACTTC	.	TRBV30	TRBJ2-7	.
CASRGGYLGSYEQYF	TGTGCCAGCAGGGGAGGGTATCTTGGCTCCTACGAGCAGTACTTC	.	TRBV28	TRBJ2-7	TRBD2
CASSSGLAGETQYF	TGTGCCAGCAGCTCGGGACTAGCGGGGGAGACCCAGTACTTC	.	TRBV11-2	TRBJ2-5	TRBD2
CATQTLTGVIDEQFF	TGTGCCACCCAAACATTGACAGGGGTTATAGATGAGCAGTTCTTC	.	TRBV7-9	TRBJ2-1	TRBD1
CAISESTLRQGDYGYTF	TGTGCCATCAGTGAGTCCACCCTCCGACAGGGTGACTATGGCTACACCTTC	.	TRBV10-3	TRBJ1-2	TRBD1
CASSETGFYTF	TGTGCCAGCAGTGAAACAGGGTTCTACACCTTC	.	TRBV2	TRBJ1-2	.
CASIMGSQETQYF	TGTGCCAGCATTATGGGGAGTCAAGAGACCCAGTACTTC	.	TRBV6-5	TRBJ2-5	.
CASGGAGNQPQHF	TGTGCCAGCGGCGGGGCGGGGAATCAGCCCCAGCATTTT	.	TRBV11-2	TRBJ1-5	.